Presented here are 10 T cell receptor beta chains from one specimen sequenced in a study of Graves' ophthalmopathy and Graves' hyperthyroidism. RNA transcripts served as template for amplifying TCR beta CDR3 sequences. Scientists carried out first-round RT-PCR using HTBI primers and then a second-round multiplex PCR. Each CDR3 protein is one row after TCRdb ran MiXCR on the multiplex PCR reads. The sample consists of 300,000 to 400,000 distinct CDR3 sequences, 15% to 20% of them appearing once. Sequenced material: peripheral blood. All receptors derive from an adult man with Graves' ophthalmopathy.

This clonotype was recorded at least ten times. V is TRBV28 and J is TRBJ1-3; weak D call: TRBD1 (5 bases). V gave up 4 bases and J gave up 4 bases, with 14 bases separating them. CDR1 is MDHEN and CDR2 is SYDVKM in the germline V gene. This CDR3 spans 15 amino acids. This chain's CDR3 is CASSSPGTTGNTIYF. The DNA of the CDR3 is TGTGCCAGCAGTTCACCCGGGACGACGGGAAACACCATATATTTT.

This clonotype was seen many times. The rearrangement joins TRBV6-2 or TRBV6-3 to TRBJ2-7; 10 bases are shared with TRBD1. CDR3 length: 16 residues. V lost 4 bases, J lost 3 bases, and 9 bases stayed unmatched. The germline V gene encodes CDR1 MNHEY and CDR2 SVGEGT. The DNA of the CDR3 is TGTGCCAGCAGTTCTCTGGTGACAGGGGGCATCTACGAGCAGTACTTC. It codes for CASSSLVTGGIYEQYF.

This clonotype was counted at least ten times. The chain employs TRBV30 and TRBJ1-3; D ambiguous. CDR3 length: 14 amino acids. V gave up 4 bases and J gave up 0 bases, with 10 bases separating them. Germline V CDR1 and CDR2: GTSNPN, SVGIG (reference sequence). The CDR3 region is CAWKTGISGNTIYF. The CDR3 bases are TGTGCCTGGAAGACGGGGATCTCTGGAAACACCATATATTTT.

Many counts were recorded for this clonotype. This chain connects TRBV19 to TRBJ1-5, with a tentative D call TRBD1 (6 bases). The germline V gene encodes CDR1 LNHDA and CDR2 SQIVND (reference sequence). V was shortened by 5 bases and J by 4 bases, with 15 bases between the two germline ends. The CDR3 contains 15 residues. CDR3 nucleotide sequence: TGTGCCAGTAGTGTATACCGGGACAAGAATCAGCCCCAGCATTTT. It is translated as CASSVYRDKNQPQHF.

This clonotype was recorded many times. The V gene is TRBV11-2, the J gene TRBJ1-1; D remains ambiguous. The CDR3 has 13 amino acids. The ends were cut back, 3 bases at V and 5 bases at J, with 10 bases in the middle. Germline V gene data show CDR1 as SGHAT and CDR2 as FQNNGV. The CDR3, as DNA: TGTGCCAGCAGCTTTAGTGAAAGGACTGAAGCTTTCTTT. This sequence encodes CASSFSERTEAFF.

This clonotype was counted ten times or more. The V and J genes are TRBV6-2 or TRBV6-3 and TRBJ2-7; TRBD1 aligns across 8 bases. CDR1 and CDR2 from the germline V gene are MNHEY and SVGEGT. The CDR3 spans 12 residues. J was trimmed by 11 bases and V by 0 bases; bases with no gene match: 3. In DNA form, the CDR3 reads TGTGCCAGCAGTTACTCACCGGGACAGGAGTACTTC. It is translated as CASSYSPGQEYF.

This clonotype was detected ten times or more. The chain uses TRBV27 and TRBJ2-7, with D possibly being TRBD1 (6 bases). Deletions cut 3 bases from V and 2 bases from J, with 14 bases between. The CDR3 covers 15 residues. Germline loops: CDR1 MNHEY, CDR2 SMNVEV (reference sequence). The chain's CDR3 is CASSLGNKGAYEQYF. The CDR3 bases are TGTGCCAGCAGTTTGGGAAATAAGGGGGCCTACGAGCAGTACTTC.

This clonotype has only a few counts. The rearrangement joins TRBV6-1 to TRBJ2-5; D possibly corresponds to TRBD2 (6 bases). The germline CDR1 and CDR2 sequences are MNHNS and SASEGT. The CDR3 is 12 residues long. V lost 8 bases to trimming and J lost 4 bases, with 11 bases between them. CDR3 protein: CASGGTRETQYF. The CDR3, as DNA: TGTGCCAGCGGGGGGACCCGAGAGACCCAGTACTTC.

The genes are TRBV6-1 and TRBJ2-7, with 8 positions matching TRBD1. The CDR3 contains 15 residues. Per the germline V gene, CDR1 is MNHNS and CDR2 is SASEGT. Trimming at V came to 1 base and at J to 5 bases, leaving 7 bases not matched to a gene. CDR3 nucleotides: TGTGCCAGCAGTGAAGAAGGGACAGGTTTCCACGAGCAGTACTTC. Translated: CASSEEGTGFHEQYF.

V usage is TRBV6-2 or TRBV6-3 and J usage is TRBJ1-5, with a tentative D call TRBD1 (5 bases). The CDR3 is made up of 14 amino acids. V was pared by 6 bases and J by 4 bases, with 13 bases between. In germline, CDR1 is MNHEY, CDR2 SVGEGT. The CDR3 protein is CASRKPQGNQPQHF. CDR3 DNA sequence: TGTGCCAGCAGAAAACCCCAGGGAAATCAGCCCCAGCATTTT.